This T cell receptor (beta chain) was retrieved from a study of shared clonotypes between healthy human individuals (TCRdb year 2020). Regarding the study in general: The cohort comprised two women and a few men aged 18 to 49 years. To increase sequencing depth and limit assay-specific biases, different laboratories used diverse techniques to prepare libraries and sequence TCR repertoires. To estimate repertoire size and how much clonotypes are shared between individuals, the study performed deep sequencing of blood TCR repertoires from five healthy adults. Leukapheresis yielded between about 0.85 and 9 billion PBMCs per donor. For each donor, three plates each were used for CD4 naive and CD4 memory, two plates were used for CD8 naive, and one plate was used for CD8 memory. Study-wide findings and limitations: Higher generation probabilities were observed for clonotypes shared by all four sorted-subset donors than for non-shared clonotypes. Because the study included only a small number of donors, the genetic and exposure-history diversity represented was limited. Across a handful of donors, about 5% of naive CD4, roughly 3.4% of naive CD8, 2.3% of memory CD4, and approximately 0.4% of memory CD8 clonotypes were shared. Based on pairwise subsampling, the degree of clonotype sharing among donors was expected to be affected by sequencing depth. Rarefaction of sorted-subset datasets indicated incomplete sequencing despite the large sequencing depth. Estimated clonotype richness was generally larger for naive than for memory subsets. Sampling was restricted to blood, and TCR repertoires in tissue are likely to differ from TCR repertoires in blood.

TCR CDR3 regions were amplified from genomic DNA by multiplex PCR using the deep immunoSEQ assay. Extracted genomic DNA from each cell subset was spread evenly across all wells of several immunoSEQ 96-well plates, with each plate serving as a replicate. Each replicate PCR for sorted subsets received around 200 ng genomic DNA, equal to about 30,000 T cell genomes. Purified libraries were measured with a Qubit 3.0 fluorometer, size-checked on a Bioanalyzer 2100, and measured again with the KAPA Library Quantification kit. Each immunoSEQ 96-well plate was sequenced on its own single-read 150-cycle Illumina NextSeq 550 flow cell. The original methods were these. Because the immunoSEQ output held only junctional sequences and lacked quality scores, the filtering could not match the filtering applied to full-length reads. Sequences were annotated with PyIR, a Python wrapper for IgBLAST v1.9, and V/J genes and CDR3 were assigned using IMGT germline references. Reads were removed for weak V/J assignments (E-value above 1e-6), missing CDR3, stop codons, out-of-frame junctions, or ambiguous translated residues. V3J clonotypes were defined as sequences sharing the same inferred V gene, J gene, and CDR3 amino acid sequence. The percentage overlap between two repertoires was calculated by dividing the number of shared unique clonotypes by the size of the smaller repertoire. Three approaches were used to assess repertoire richness: RTK rarefaction, the Chao1 estimator, and Recon v2.1 estimates of unobserved clonotypes. Generation probabilities for all TCRbeta clonotypes obtained by the gDNA method from several donors were computed using OLGA. The table was pulled from immuneACCESS by TCRdb, which kept in-frame rearrangements only. Such tables lose some clones; where checked, under half of the loss comes from unresolved V genes, and the rest has no known cause. V, J and clone size are those of that table, while D and trimming were read from the DNA. Present in this sample are 2 million to 2.5 million clones, roughly 90% of which were seen just once. The top ten clonotypes cover approximately 0.4% of the sample.

The donors were healthy, HIV-negative adults with no recently reported acute infections or vaccinations. Every donor was a Caucasian adult living in Nashville, Tennessee, USA. CD4+ T cells were enriched by magnetic negative selection, after which naive cells were positively selected on CD45RA and the negative fraction was taken as the memory subset. Blood was obtained by leukapheresis, after which PBMCs were separated by Ficoll-Histopaque density gradient centrifugation and cryopreserved in liquid nitrogen vapor phase. Analytical flow cytometry was used to check the purity and quantity of each magnetically sorted T cell population. Genomic DNA was isolated from every sorted fraction and measured by UV absorbance on a Nanodrop 2000c. Details on this clone: The target of this receptor is not known. Per-base qualities were not stored, and no clone one base away is much larger.

CDR1 SGHNT and CDR2 YYREEE are derived from the germline V gene (reference sequence). From the cysteine through the phenylalanine, the CDR3 covers 15 amino acids. Only CDR3 DNA is held: 45 bases, read in frame from base 1. V is pruned by 0 bases and J by 6 bases, leaving 9 bases of the junction without a gene match. This receptor was identified in a man younger than 35 in good health. Some clones in this sample may be carry-over from other donors' samples. Sequences were obtained from naive CD4+ T cells from PBMCs. The cell subset or site label corresponds to: CD45RA+ positively selected. The rearranged segments are TRBV5-4 and TRBJ2-7; 7 bases in between match TRBD2. Read as DNA, the sequence is TGTGCCAGCAGCTTGGTGGGAAGGGGCGGGAGCGAGCAGTACTTC. This encodes CASSLVGRGGSEQYF. Outside the CDR3, residues come from the reference TRBV5-4 and TRBJ2-7 proteins, so the full variable domain is: ETGVTQSPTHLIKTRGQQVTLRCSSQSGHNTVSWYQQALGQGPQFIFQYYREEENGRGNFPPRFSGLQFPNYSSELNVNALELDDSALYLCASSLVGRGGSEQYFGPGTRLTVT.